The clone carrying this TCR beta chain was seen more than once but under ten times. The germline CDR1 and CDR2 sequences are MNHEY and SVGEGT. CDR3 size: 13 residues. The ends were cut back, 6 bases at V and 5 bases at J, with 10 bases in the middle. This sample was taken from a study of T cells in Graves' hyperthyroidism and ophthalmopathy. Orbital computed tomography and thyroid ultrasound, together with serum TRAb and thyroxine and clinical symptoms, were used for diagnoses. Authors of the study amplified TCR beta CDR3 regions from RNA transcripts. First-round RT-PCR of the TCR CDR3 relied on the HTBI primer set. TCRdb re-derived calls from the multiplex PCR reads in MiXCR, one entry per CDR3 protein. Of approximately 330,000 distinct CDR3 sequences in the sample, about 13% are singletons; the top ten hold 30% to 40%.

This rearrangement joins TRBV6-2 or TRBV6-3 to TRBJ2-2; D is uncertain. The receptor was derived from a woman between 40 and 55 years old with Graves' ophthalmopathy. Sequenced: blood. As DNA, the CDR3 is TGTGCCAGCAGATATAGAGAGACCGGGGAGCTGTTTTTT. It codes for CASRYRETGELFF.